The 24 T cell receptor beta chains below come from one sample, sequenced in a study of blood T cell repertoires in COVID-19. TCRdb's copy holds only in-frame clones and misses some; the assay was immunoSEQ multiplex PCR. There are fewer than 250,000 clones in the sample; about nine tenths occur only once, and about 4.8% lies in the top ten. The sample consisted of peripheral blood. The receptor set was obtained from a man aged 45-60 years with acute or convalescent COVID-19.

The CDR3 sequence is CASSVGQSSYEQYF. CDR3 nucleotide sequence: TGTGCCAGCAGCGTGGGACAGTCATCCTACGAGCAGTACTTC. The rearrangement links TRBV7-9 to TRBJ2-7; 7 positions match TRBD1. From germline, CDR1 is SEHNR and CDR2 FQNEAQ (reference sequence). Trimming cost V 5 bases and J 1 base; bases outside gene matches: 5. This CDR3 is built from 14 residues.

J is TRBJ1-6 and V is TRBV6-1; D not certain. The V end lost 2 bases, the J end lost 6 bases, and 14 bases lay between the germline ends. This CDR3 contains 16 residues. Germline lookup yields CDR1 MNHNS and CDR2 SASEGT. In DNA, the CDR3 is TGTGCCAGCAGTGAACTGGTCAGTGGGAGTAATTCACCCCTCCACTTT. It yields the protein CASSELVSGSNSPLHF.

This chain joins TRBV12-3 or TRBV12-4 and TRBJ2-1; possible D gene TRBD2, 6 bases. Trimming left V 3 bases short and J 12 bases short, with 15 bases between. The CDR3 loop spans 13 amino acids. CDR3 nucleotides: TGTGCCAGCAGTTTCGGCAGGGACTGGTGGCAGTTCTTC. This translates into CASSFGRDWWQFF.

This clone was counted between two and nine times. The same CDR3 is also encoded by other DNA sequences in this sample. The chain recombines TRBV27 with TRBJ2-7; 8 bases fit TRBD2. CDR3 size: 15 residues. The V gene end was trimmed by 5 bases and the J gene end by 0 bases; junction bases not matched to a gene: 6. The germline V gene encodes CDR1 MNHEY and CDR2 SMNVEV (reference sequence). The CDR3 DNA follows: TGTGCCAGCAGTCCCAAGGCGGGGGGCTCCTACGAGCAGTACTTC. This codes for CASSPKAGGSYEQYF.

J is TRBJ1-1 and V is TRBV6-5; 7 bases map to TRBD1. The germline V gene has CDR1 MNHEY and CDR2 SVGAGI. V lost 1 base, J lost 8 bases, and 7 bases stayed unmatched. This CDR3 region has 14 residues. The CDR3 region has the DNA TGTGCCAGCAGTTACTACAGGGGTCAGGCGGAAGCTTTCTTT. This translates into CASSYYRGQAEAFF.

The genes are TRBV7-9 and TRBJ2-3, with 8 bases that match TRBD2. Germline-derived CDR1 and CDR2 are SEHNR and FQNEAQ (reference sequence). V trimming: 1 base; J trimming: 0 bases; junction bases outside the gene matches: 9. This CDR3 contains 18 residues. The CDR3 DNA is TGTGCCAGCAGCTTAGTAGGACTAGCCTCGACTAGCACAGATACGCAGTATTTT. This gives the protein CASSLVGLASTSTDTQYF.

This clone showed up just a few times. The rearrangement uses TRBV18 and TRBJ1-2; 9 bases map to TRBD1. Germline V CDR1 and CDR2: KGHSH, LQKENI. The J segment lost 6 bases and the V segment lost 2 bases, leaving 7 bases of the junction unmatched. The CDR3 totals 15 residues. The CDR3 is CASSPNLGTGHGYTF. CDR3 nucleotides: TGTGCCAGCTCACCAAATCTCGGGACAGGGCATGGCTACACCTTC.

This chain connects TRBV6-5 to TRBJ1-2; 7 bases agree with TRBD1. The CDR3 has 11 amino acids. Germline V lookup: CDR1 MNHEY, CDR2 SVGAGI. V lost 8 bases and J lost 7; bases outside the gene matches: 4. The CDR3 region has the DNA TGTGCCAGCCGACAGGGTCTTGGCTACACCTTC. This translates into CASRQGLGYTF.

The gene calls are TRBV3-1 (or the pseudogene TRBV3-2) and TRBJ1-2, with 9 nucleotides matching TRBD1. The CDR3 is 16 amino acids. The ends lost 2 bases at V and 2 bases at J; junction bases unmatched: 6. The germline V gene has CDR1 LGHDT and CDR2 YNNKEL (reference sequence). This CDR3 reads CASSQNLGQGNYGYTF. In nucleotides, the CDR3 is TGTGCCAGCAGCCAAAACCTTGGACAGGGGAACTATGGCTACACCTTC.

This clone showed up just once. This chain uses TRBV5-1 with TRBJ2-5, with 10 bases aligning to TRBD2. V lost 2 bases to trimming and J lost 5 bases; unmatched junction nucleotides: 9. The CDR3 contains 16 residues. In germline, CDR1 is SGHRS, CDR2 YFSETQ. This chain's CDR3 is CASSLAGGPLWETQYF. The CDR3 region has the DNA TGCGCCAGCAGCTTAGCGGGGGGGCCCCTTTGGGAGACCCAGTACTTC. The full variable domain, its missing parts supplied by reference TRBV5-1 and TRBJ2-5, is KAGVTQTPRYLIKTRGQQVTLSCSPISGHRSVSWYQQTPGQGLQFLFEYFSETQRNKGNFPGRFSGRQFSNSRSEMNVSTLELGDSALYLCASSLAGGPLWETQYFGPGTRLLVL.

In DNA form, the CDR3 reads TGCGCCAGCAGTTCGGGTAGCGCGGATTCACCCCTCCACTTT. Its translation is CASSSGSADSPLHF. The V call is TRBV5-1, the J call TRBJ1-6, with D uncertain. CDR1 SGHRS and CDR2 YFSETQ come from the germline V gene. The CDR3 runs 14 residues. V lost 5 bases and J 8 bases, leaving 14 bases between the germline ends.

V is TRBV6-2 or TRBV6-3 and J is TRBJ1-2; 9 bases map to TRBD1. V trimming: 2 bases; J trimming: 2 bases; junction bases outside the gene matches: 12. This CDR3 comprises 18 residues. Germline V CDR1 and CDR2: MNHEY, SVGEGT. The chain's CDR3 is CASSYGGPPGTGNYGYTF. For the CDR3, the DNA is TGTGCCAGCAGTTACGGGGGCCCCCCCGGGACAGGGAACTATGGCTACACCTTC.

The chain couples TRBV10-2 to TRBJ2-3; perhaps TRBD2 as D (6 bases). V lost 2 bases to trimming and J lost 0 bases, with 9 bases between them. The CDR3 is 15 residues long. Germline-derived CDR1 and CDR2 are WSHSY and SAAADI. The CDR3 bases are TGCGCCAGCAGTGAGATGGGACTTAGCACAGATACGCAGTATTTT. Its translation is CASSEMGLSTDTQYF.

This chain joins TRBV5-1 and TRBJ1-2; weak D call: TRBD1 (6 bases). Germline-derived CDR1 and CDR2 are SGHRS and YFSETQ. The CDR3 loop spans 15 amino acids. The V gene lost 0 bases and the J gene lost 6 bases, with 15 bases spanning the gap. The CDR3 protein is CASSLDRATIDGYTF. The CDR3 bases are TGCGCCAGCAGCTTGGACAGGGCGACGATAGATGGCTACACCTTC.

V and J are TRBV5-6 and TRBJ1-1; TRBD1 is a possible D gene (5 bases). V was trimmed by 1 base and J by 8 bases, leaving 9 bases between them. CDR3 length equals 12 residues. Germline CDR1 SGHDT, CDR2 YYEEEE. This chain's CDR3 is CASSLTGREAFF. CDR3 nucleotide sequence: TGTGCCAGCAGCTTGACAGGACGCGAAGCTTTCTTT.

The genes are TRBV6-5 and TRBJ1-1; 9 bases agree with TRBD1. J was trimmed by 3 bases and V by 5 bases; bases with no gene match: 7. The germline V gene has CDR1 MNHEY and CDR2 SVGAGI. The CDR3 covers 15 residues. As DNA, the CDR3 is TGTGCCAGCAGTCACCCGGGACAGGGCGACACTGAAGCTTTCTTT. Its protein product is CASSHPGQGDTEAFF.

The J gene is TRBJ2-1, the V gene TRBV9, with TRBD2 matching 14 bases. Trimming removed 0 bases from V and 10 bases from J; junction bases left unmatched: 6. Germline CDR1 reads SGDLS; CDR2 reads YYNGEE. This CDR3 contains 16 residues. CDR3 in amino acids: CASSVGMGLAGVEQFF. In DNA form, the CDR3 reads TGTGCCAGCAGCGTAGGAATGGGACTAGCGGGGGTCGAGCAGTTCTTC.

This clone has only a few counts. The rearrangement links TRBV27 to TRBJ1-1, with 7 bases matching TRBD1. V lost 4 bases and J lost 2; bases outside the gene matches: 10. Germline V CDR1 and CDR2: MNHEY, SMNVEV (reference sequence). The CDR3 runs 16 residues. The CDR3 protein is CASSSLRQGGNTEAFF. The CDR3 nucleotides are TGTGCCAGCAGTTCTCTCAGACAGGGCGGTAACACTGAAGCTTTCTTT.

This chain links TRBV7-8 with TRBJ2-2, with TRBD1 matching over 9 bases. This CDR3 contains 16 residues. Germline V gene sequence: CDR1 SGHVS, CDR2 FQNEAQ. V was pared by 3 bases and J by 7 bases, with 9 bases of the junction left unmatched. The DNA for the CDR3 is TGTGCCAGCAGCTTTCGACAGGGGGGAAGAGTCGGGGAGCTGTTTTTT. Translating it yields CASSFRQGGRVGELFF.

This chain uses TRBV6-1 with TRBJ1-1; possibly TRBD1 for D (5 bases). This CDR3 has 18 residues. Trimming shortened V by 4 bases and J by 0 bases, and 21 bases separated the two germline ends. CDR1 is MNHNS, CDR2 SASEGT, per germline. The CDR3 protein is CASSVVRWRGGLNTEAFF. DNA of the CDR3: TGTGCCAGCAGTGTAGTACGTTGGAGGGGAGGATTGAACACTGAAGCTTTCTTT.

The chain recombines TRBV18 with TRBJ1-5, with D maybe TRBD1 (6 bases). The V and J ends lost 1 base and 4 bases respectively, with 14 bases between them. This CDR3 contains 16 residues. Per the germline V gene, CDR1 is KGHSH and CDR2 is LQKENI. The CDR3 DNA reads TGTGCCAGCTCACCACGGGGCAGGGGCGATAATCAGCCCCAGCATTTT. Its translation is CASSPRGRGDNQPQHF.

V and J are TRBV2 and TRBJ1-4; 9 bases are a match to TRBD1. V was pared by 6 bases and J by 5 bases, with 13 bases of the junction left unmatched. From germline, CDR1 is SNHLY and CDR2 FYNNEI. CDR3 length equals 17 residues. DNA for the CDR3: TGTGCCAGCAGGGATCCGGGACAGGGACCCGTAAATGAAAAACTGTTTTTT. Amino acids: CASRDPGQGPVNEKLFF.

The V gene is TRBV6-5, the J gene TRBJ1-2, with 10 positions matching TRBD1. The V and J ends lost 5 bases and 1 base, in that order; junction bases with no gene match: 1. This CDR3 contains 14 residues. The V gene's germline CDR1 is MNHEY and CDR2 SVGAGI. The CDR3 sequence is CASSRDRGNYGYTF. CDR3 nucleotide sequence: TGTGCCAGCAGTCGGGACAGGGGTAACTATGGCTACACCTTC.

This clone occurred once. V and J are TRBV7-2 and TRBJ1-2, with a weak D call TRBD1 (5 bases). The CDR3 spans 14 residues. The V end was cut by 2 bases, the J end by 4 bases, with 11 bases between. Per the germline V gene, CDR1 is SGHTA and CDR2 is FQGNSA. For the CDR3, the DNA is TGTGCCAGCAGCTTAATTGGGGGGACCTATGGCTACACCTTC. This sequence encodes CASSLIGGTYGYTF.